This T cell receptor (beta chain) was sequenced during a study of T cells in Graves' hyperthyroidism and ophthalmopathy. Study-wide results and caveats: Blood also contained most expanded thyroid clonotypes above 0.001.

Ten or more counts support this clonotype. Its cognate antigen is unknown. An end of the junction does not agree with germline; a read error may underlie this. The CDR3 regions of TCR beta were amplified from RNA transcripts. TCR CDR3 underwent first-round RT-PCR with the HTBI primer set. TCRdb re-analysed the multiplex PCR reads in MiXCR, keeping a single row per CDR3 protein. The data show a few hundred thousand distinct CDR3 sequences, roughly a sixth seen once. The CDR3 is made up of 14 amino acids. From germline, CDR1 is SGHAT and CDR2 FQNNGV. Sequenced material: blood. The clonotype originates from a young woman with Graves' ophthalmopathy. The chain recombines TRBV11-2 with TRBJ2-1, with TRBD2 as a possible D gene (6 bases). CDR3 coding DNA: TGTACCAGCAGCTTCGGGACTTCTACCAATGAGCAGTTCTTC. Protein: CTSSFGTSTNEQFF.